This T cell receptor (beta chain) was identified in a study of patients and donors after allogeneic stem cell transplantation. TCRdb independently ran MiXCR on the RT-PCR reads; one entry per CDR3 protein. The table has around 200,000 distinct CDR3 sequences, over 30% seen once. V was cut by 7 bases and J by 4 bases, with 14 bases left in between. The CDR3 sequence is 14 residues long. The TCR sequence derives from a human donor who was either an allogeneic HSCT recipient or a stem cell or donor lymphocyte infusion donor (not recorded which). It is not recorded whose cells these are; they may come from a transplant donor. The sample was blood, either unsorted or a sorted T cell fraction (not recorded which). The chain uses TRBV12-3 or TRBV12-4 and TRBJ1-3; no definite D call. The DNA for the CDR3 is TGTGCCAGCACCAAGAGGGCCCCAGGAAACACCATATATTTT. This encodes CASTKRAPGNTIYF.